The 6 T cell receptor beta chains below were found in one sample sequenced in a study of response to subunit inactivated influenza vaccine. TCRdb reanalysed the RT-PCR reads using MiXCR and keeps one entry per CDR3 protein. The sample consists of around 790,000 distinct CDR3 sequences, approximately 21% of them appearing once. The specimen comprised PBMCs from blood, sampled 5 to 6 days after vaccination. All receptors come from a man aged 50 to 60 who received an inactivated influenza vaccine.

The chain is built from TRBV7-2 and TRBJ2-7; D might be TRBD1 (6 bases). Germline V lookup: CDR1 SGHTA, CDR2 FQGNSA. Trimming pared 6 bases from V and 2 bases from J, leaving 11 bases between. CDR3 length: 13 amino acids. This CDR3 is CASSTGPTYEQYF. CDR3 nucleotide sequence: TGTGCCAGCAGTACAGGGCCAACCTACGAGCAGTACTTC.

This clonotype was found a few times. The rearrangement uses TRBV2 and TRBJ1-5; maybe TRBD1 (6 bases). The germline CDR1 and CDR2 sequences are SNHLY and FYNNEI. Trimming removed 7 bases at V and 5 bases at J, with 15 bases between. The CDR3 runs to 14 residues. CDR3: CASNRDFGDQPQHF. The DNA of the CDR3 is TGTGCCAGCAACAGGGACTTTGGGGATCAGCCCCAGCATTTT.

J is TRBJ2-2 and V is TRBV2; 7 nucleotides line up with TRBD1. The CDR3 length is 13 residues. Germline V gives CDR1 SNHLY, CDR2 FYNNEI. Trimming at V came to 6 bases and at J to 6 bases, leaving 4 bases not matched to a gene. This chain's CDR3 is CASRPDRAGELFF. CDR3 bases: TGTGCCAGCAGGCCCGACAGGGCCGGGGAGCTGTTTTTT.

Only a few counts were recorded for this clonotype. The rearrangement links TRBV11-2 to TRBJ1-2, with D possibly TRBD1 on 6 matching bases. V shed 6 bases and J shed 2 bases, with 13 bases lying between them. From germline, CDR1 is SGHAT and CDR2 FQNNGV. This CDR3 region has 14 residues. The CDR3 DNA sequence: TGTGCCAGCAGAAAACTAGGGGGGAACTATGGCTACACCTTC. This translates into CASRKLGGNYGYTF.

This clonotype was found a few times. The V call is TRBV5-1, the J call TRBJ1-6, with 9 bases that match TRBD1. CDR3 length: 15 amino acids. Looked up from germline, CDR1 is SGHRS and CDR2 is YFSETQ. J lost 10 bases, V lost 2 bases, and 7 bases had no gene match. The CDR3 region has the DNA TGCGCCAGCAGCTTTCAACCGGGACAGGGATCACCCCTCCACTTT. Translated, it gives CASSFQPGQGSPLHF.

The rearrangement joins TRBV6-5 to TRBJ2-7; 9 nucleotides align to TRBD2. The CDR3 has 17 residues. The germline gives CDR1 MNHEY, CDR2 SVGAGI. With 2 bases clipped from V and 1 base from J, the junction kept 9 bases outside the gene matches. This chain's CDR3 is CASSYERGAGGSYEQYF. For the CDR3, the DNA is TGTGCCAGCAGTTACGAACGGGGAGCGGGGGGATCCTACGAGCAGTACTTC.